What follows describes a single T cell receptor beta chain. Its antigen is not yet known. No base-level quality is on record; no much larger clone is a single base apart. The data were obtained in a study of OX40 agonist ivuxolimab in advanced cancers. Broadly, across the study: Ivuxolimab was an agonistic, fully human IgG2 monoclonal antibody directed against OX40 (CD134), a costimulatory receptor. Partial responses occurred in three dose-escalation patients: two with cutaneous melanoma and one with hepatocellular carcinoma. The monotherapy dose-escalation portion (N of about 47 patients) of the phase I ivuxolimab trial is reported in the paper. Of the approximately 54 dose-escalation patients, hepatocellular carcinoma was present in roughly 19, melanoma in around 15, renal cell carcinoma in 9 and head and neck cancer in 9. Patients were allowed to have had prior anti-PD-1, anti-PD-L1 or anti-CTLA-4 therapy, and 40% of the dose-escalation patients had been treated with checkpoint inhibitors. In the dose-escalation cohort, 75% to 90% of patients were male, and the mean age was approximately 60 years with a range of roughly 23 to 79. Peripheral TCRbeta sequencing was intended to test whether TCR sequence diversity was altered and clonal T-cell expansion was caused by ivuxolimab. Intravenous ivuxolimab was administered to patients every 2 weeks at six dose levels: 0.01, 0.1, 0.3, 1.5, 3 and 10 mg/kg. Broader findings and caveats from the paper: At doses of 0.1 to 3.0 mg/kg, clonal expansion of both CD4+ and CD8+ T cells in blood was seen between baseline and week 6. In the 0.1-3.0 mg/kg groups, partial responders were among the patients with the lowest normalized peripheral clonal expansion, particularly in CD8+ T cells. On average, CD8+ T cells showed more expanded clones than CD4+ T cells after ivuxolimab. Low levels of normalized T-cell clonal expansion were also seen in some nonresponding patients. The antigen specificity of the peripheral T cells that underwent clonal expansion was not determined.

To sequence the TCRbeta CDR3 region, genomic DNA was isolated from the sorted cells. The immunoSEQ Assay was used to sequence the TCRbeta CDR3 regions. Not all clones reach the TCRdb copy of this immuneACCESS table, which keeps in-frame sequences only. Checked studies attribute under half of the gap to unresolved V genes and leave the rest unexplained. The sample has approximately 60,000 clones on record, roughly 92% of them singletons. Of the sample, 15% to 20% falls within the top ten clones. Patients with autoimmune disease history or receiving systemic immunosuppression were excluded from the trial. In every dose cohort, peripheral blood was drawn for TCR sequencing at baseline, cycle 4 day 1, and cycle 7 day 1. The samples were taken from a phase I, first-in-human, multicenter, open-label dose-escalation trial of ivuxolimab. Adults with locally advanced or metastatic melanoma, renal cell, hepatocellular, or head and neck squamous cell carcinoma were enrolled in the trial. Before TCR sequencing, CD4+ T cells and CD8+ T cells were sorted from peripheral blood as separate populations.

The CDR3 contains 19 residues, cysteine and phenylalanine counted. CDR3 DNA only is kept here, 57 bases in frame from base 1. V and J are truncated by 3 bases and 4 bases respectively, leaving an intervening sequence of 25 bases. As encoded in the germline V gene, CDR1 is KGHSH while CDR2 is LQKENI. The input for sequencing was CD4+ or CD8+ T cells sorted from blood, taken in a trial of the OX40 agonist ivuxolimab. This sequence was found in an adult with an advanced solid tumor such as melanoma, head and neck, liver or kidney cancer. Rearrangement joined TRBV18 to TRBJ1-3; possibly the D gene is TRBD1, per 5 matching bases. The CDR3 here reads CASSPNKPTGPTMGNTIYF. The DNA sequence is given as TGTGCCAGCTCACCTAACAAACCTACAGGACCGACAATGGGAAACACCATATATTTT.